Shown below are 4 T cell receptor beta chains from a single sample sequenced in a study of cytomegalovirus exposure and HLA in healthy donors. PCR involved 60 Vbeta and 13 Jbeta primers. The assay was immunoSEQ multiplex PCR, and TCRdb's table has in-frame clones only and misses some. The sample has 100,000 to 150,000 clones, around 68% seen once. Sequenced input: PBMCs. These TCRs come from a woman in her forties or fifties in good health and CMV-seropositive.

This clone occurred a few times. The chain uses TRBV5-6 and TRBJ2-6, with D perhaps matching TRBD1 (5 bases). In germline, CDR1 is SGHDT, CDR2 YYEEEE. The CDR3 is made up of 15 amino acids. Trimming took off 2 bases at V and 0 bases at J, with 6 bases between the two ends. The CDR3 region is CASSLTGSGANVLTF. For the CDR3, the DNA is TGTGCCAGCAGCTTAACAGGCTCTGGGGCCAACGTCCTGACTTTC. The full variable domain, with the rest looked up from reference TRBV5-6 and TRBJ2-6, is DAGVTQSPTHLIKTRGQQVTLRCSPKSGHDTVSWYQQALGQGPQFIFQYYEEEERQRGNFPDRFSGHQFPNYSSELNVNALLLGDSALYLCASSLTGSGANVLTFGAGSRLTVL.

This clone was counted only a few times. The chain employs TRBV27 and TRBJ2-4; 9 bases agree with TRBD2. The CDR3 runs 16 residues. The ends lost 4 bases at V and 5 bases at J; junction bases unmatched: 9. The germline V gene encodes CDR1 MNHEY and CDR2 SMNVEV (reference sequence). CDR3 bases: TGTGCCAGCAGTTCCGCTTTGCGGGGGGGCCAAAACATTCAGTACTTC. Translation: CASSSALRGGQNIQYF.

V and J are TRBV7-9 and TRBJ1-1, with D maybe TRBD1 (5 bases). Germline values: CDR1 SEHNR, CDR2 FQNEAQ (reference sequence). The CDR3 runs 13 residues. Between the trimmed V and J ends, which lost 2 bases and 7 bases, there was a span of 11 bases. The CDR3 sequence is CASSLFSGGEAFF. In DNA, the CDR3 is TGTGCCAGCAGCTTATTCTCGGGGGGTGAAGCTTTCTTT.

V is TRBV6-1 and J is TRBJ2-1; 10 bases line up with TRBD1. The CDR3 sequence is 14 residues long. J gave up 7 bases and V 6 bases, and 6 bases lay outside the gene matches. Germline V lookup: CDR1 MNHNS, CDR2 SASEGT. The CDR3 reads CASRGQGVSNEQFF. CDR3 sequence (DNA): TGTGCCAGCAGAGGACAGGGGGTCTCGAATGAGCAGTTCTTC.